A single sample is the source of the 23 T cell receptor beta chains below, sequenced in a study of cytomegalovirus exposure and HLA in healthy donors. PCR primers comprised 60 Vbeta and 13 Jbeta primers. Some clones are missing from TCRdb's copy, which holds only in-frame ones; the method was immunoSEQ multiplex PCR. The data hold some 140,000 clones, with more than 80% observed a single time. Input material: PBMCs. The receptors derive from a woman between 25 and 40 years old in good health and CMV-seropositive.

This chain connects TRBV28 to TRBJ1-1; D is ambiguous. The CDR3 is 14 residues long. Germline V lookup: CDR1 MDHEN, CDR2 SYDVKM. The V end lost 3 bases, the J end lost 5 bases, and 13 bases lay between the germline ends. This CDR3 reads CASSFPPEETEAFF. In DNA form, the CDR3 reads TGTGCCAGCAGTTTCCCCCCTGAGGAGACTGAAGCTTTCTTT.

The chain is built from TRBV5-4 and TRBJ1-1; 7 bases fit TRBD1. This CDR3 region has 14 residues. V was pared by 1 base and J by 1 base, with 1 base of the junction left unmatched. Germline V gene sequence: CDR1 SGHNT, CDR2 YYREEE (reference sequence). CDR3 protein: CASSLQGGNTEAFF. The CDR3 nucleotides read TGTGCCAGCAGCTTGCAGGGGGGGAACACTGAAGCTTTCTTT.

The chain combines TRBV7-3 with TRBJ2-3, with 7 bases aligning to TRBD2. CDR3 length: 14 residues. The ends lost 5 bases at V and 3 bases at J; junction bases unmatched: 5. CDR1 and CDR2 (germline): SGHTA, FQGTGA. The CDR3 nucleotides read TGTGCCAGCAGCCTTACTAGCGCTACAGATACGCAGTATTTT. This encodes CASSLTSATDTQYF.

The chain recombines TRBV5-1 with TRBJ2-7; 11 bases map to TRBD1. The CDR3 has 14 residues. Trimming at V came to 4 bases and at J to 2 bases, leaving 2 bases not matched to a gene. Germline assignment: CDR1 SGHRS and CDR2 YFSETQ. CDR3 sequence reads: CASSLDRGPYEQYF. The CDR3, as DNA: TGCGCCAGCAGCCTGGACAGGGGGCCCTACGAGCAGTACTTC.

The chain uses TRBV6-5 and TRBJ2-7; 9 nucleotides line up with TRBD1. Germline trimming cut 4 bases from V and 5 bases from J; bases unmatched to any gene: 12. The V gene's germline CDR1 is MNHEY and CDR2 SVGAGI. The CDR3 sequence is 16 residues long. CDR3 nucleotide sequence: TGTGCCAGCAGTTTCCTCGGGACAGGGTGGGCCCACGAGCAGTACTTC. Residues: CASSFLGTGWAHEQYF.

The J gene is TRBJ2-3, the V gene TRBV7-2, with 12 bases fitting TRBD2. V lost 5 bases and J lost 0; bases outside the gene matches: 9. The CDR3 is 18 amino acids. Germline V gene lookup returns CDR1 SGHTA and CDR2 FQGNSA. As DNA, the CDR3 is TGTGCCAGCAGCGCCGGACTAGCGGGATTAACTAGCACAGATACGCAGTATTTT. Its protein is CASSAGLAGLTSTDTQYF.

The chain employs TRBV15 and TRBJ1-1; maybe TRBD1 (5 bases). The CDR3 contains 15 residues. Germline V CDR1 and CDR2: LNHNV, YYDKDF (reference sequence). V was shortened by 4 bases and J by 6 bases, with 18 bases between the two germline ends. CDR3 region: CATSTGSRTIAEAFF. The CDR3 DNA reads TGTGCCACCAGCACAGGGTCTCGGACAATAGCTGAAGCTTTCTTT.

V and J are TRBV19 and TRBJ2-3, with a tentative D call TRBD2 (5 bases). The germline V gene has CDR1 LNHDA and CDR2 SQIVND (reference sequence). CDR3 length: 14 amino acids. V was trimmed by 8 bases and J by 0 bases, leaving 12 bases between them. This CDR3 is CASSVAGSTDTQYF. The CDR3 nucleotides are TGTGCCAGTTCCGTTGCGGGTAGCACAGATACGCAGTATTTT.

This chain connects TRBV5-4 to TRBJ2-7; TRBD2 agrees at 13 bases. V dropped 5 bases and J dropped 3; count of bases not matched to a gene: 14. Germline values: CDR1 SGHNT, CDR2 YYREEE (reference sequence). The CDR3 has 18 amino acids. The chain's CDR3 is CASRPLLAGGPRFYEQYF. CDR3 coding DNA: TGTGCCAGCAGACCCTTACTAGCGGGAGGGCCTAGATTCTACGAGCAGTACTTC.

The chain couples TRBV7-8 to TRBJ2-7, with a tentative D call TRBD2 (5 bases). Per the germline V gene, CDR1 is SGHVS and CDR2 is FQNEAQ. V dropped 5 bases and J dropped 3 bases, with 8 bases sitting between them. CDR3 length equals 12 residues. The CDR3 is CASSPGIYEQYF. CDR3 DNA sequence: TGTGCCAGCAGCCCGGGGATCTACGAGCAGTACTTC.

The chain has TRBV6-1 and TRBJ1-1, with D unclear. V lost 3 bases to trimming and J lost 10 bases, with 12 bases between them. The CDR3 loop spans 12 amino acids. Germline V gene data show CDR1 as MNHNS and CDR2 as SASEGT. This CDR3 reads CASSDAGFGAFF. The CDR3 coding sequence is TGTGCCAGCAGTGATGCGGGGTTTGGAGCTTTCTTT.

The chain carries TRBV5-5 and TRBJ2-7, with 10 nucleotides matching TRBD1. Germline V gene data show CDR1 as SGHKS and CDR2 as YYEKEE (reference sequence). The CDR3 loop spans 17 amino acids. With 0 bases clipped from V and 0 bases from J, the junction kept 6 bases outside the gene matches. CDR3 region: CASSLAYRDRGSYEQYF. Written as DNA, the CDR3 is TGTGCCAGCAGCTTGGCTTACCGGGACAGGGGCTCCTACGAGCAGTACTTC.

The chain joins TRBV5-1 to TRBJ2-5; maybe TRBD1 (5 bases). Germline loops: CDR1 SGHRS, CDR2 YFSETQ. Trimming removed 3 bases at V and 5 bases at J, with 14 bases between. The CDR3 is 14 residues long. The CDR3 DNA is TGCGCCAGCAGCTCCGTCCAGGGTGGGGAGACCCAGTACTTC. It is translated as CASSSVQGGETQYF. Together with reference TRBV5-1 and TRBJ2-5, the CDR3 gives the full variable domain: KAGVTQTPRYLIKTRGQQVTLSCSPISGHRSVSWYQQTPGQGLQFLFEYFSETQRNKGNFPGRFSGRQFSNSRSEMNVSTLELGDSALYLCASSSVQGGETQYFGPGTRLLVL.

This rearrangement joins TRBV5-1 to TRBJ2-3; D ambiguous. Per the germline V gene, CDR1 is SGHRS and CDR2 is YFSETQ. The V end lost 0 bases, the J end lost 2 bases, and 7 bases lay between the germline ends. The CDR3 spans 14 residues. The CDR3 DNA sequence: TGCGCCAGCAGCTTGGCCGAGTTCACAGATACGCAGTATTTT. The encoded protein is CASSLAEFTDTQYF.

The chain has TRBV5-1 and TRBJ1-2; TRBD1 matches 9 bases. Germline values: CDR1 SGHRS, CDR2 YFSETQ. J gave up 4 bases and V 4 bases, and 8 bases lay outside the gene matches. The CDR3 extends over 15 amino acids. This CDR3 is CASSPGTGNGYGYTF. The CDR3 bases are TGCGCCAGCAGCCCGGGGACAGGGAACGGCTATGGCTACACCTTC.

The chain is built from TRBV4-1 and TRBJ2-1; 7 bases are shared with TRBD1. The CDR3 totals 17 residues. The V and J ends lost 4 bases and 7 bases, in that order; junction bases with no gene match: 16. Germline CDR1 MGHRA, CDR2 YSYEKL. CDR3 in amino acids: CASSRSSTGLIRNEQFF. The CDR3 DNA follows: TGCGCCAGCAGCCGCTCATCGACAGGGCTGATACGGAATGAGCAGTTCTTC.

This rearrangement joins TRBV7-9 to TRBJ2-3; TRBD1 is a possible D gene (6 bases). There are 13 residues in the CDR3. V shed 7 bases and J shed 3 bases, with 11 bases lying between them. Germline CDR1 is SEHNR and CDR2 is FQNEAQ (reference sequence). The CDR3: CASTGALTDTQYF. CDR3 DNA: TGTGCCAGCACAGGGGCGTTAACAGATACGCAGTATTTT. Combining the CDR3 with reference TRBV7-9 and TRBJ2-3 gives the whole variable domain DTGVSQNPRHKITKRGQNVTFRCDPISEHNRLYWYRQTLGQGPEFLTYFQNEAQLEKSRLLSDRFSAERPKGSFSTLEIQRTEQGDSAMYLCASTGALTDTQYFGPGTRLTVL.

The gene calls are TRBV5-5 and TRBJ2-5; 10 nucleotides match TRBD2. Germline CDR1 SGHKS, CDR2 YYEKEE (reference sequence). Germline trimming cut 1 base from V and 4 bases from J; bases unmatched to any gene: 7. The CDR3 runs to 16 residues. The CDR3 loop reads CASSLLAGGMGETQYF. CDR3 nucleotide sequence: TGTGCCAGCAGCTTGTTAGCGGGAGGCATGGGAGAGACCCAGTACTTC. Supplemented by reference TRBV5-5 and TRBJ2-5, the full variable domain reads DAGVTQSPTHLIKTRGQQVTLRCSPISGHKSVSWYQQVLGQGPQFIFQYYEKEERGRGNFPDRFSARQFPNYSSELNVNALLLGDSALYLCASSLLAGGMGETQYFGPGTRLLVL.

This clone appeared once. This chain's CDR3 is CASSVGEGTSGTQYF. CDR3 DNA sequence: TGTGCCAGCAGCGTAGGGGAGGGGACGTCCGGGACCCAGTACTTC. V and J are TRBV9 and TRBJ2-5, with 7 bases that match TRBD2. V was clipped by 0 bases and J by 7 bases; unmatched bases: 9. There are 15 residues in the CDR3. Germline V CDR1 and CDR2: SGDLS, YYNGEE.

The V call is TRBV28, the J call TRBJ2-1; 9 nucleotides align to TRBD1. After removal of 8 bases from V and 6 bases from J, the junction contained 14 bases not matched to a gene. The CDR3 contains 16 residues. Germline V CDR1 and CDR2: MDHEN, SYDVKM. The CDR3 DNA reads TGTGCCAGCGACGGACCGGGACAGGGAAGAGGCAATGAGCAGTTCTTC. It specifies CASDGPGQGRGNEQFF.

The CDR3 spells CASSPRQTNTEAFF. DNA of the CDR3: TGTGCCAGCTCACCCCGACAGACGAACACTGAAGCTTTCTTT. This chain connects TRBV18 to TRBJ1-1; D possibly corresponds to TRBD1 (5 bases). Germline V gene lookup returns CDR1 KGHSH and CDR2 LQKENI. V shed 3 bases and J shed 1 base, with 9 bases lying between them. The CDR3 covers 14 residues.

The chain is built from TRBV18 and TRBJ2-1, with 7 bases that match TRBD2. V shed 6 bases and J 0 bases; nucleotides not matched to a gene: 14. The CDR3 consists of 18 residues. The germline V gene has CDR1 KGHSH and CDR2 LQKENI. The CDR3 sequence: CASSHYPPWTSSYNEQFF. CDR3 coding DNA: TGTGCCAGCTCCCACTACCCCCCTTGGACTAGCTCCTACAATGAGCAGTTCTTC.

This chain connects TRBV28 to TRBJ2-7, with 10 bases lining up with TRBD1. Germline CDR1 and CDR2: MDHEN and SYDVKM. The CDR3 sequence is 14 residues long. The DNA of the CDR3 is TGTGGAAGCGGGGTCGGACAGGGGGAATACGAGCAGTACTTC. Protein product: CGSGVGQGEYEQYF. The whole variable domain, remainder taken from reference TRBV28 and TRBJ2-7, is DVKVTQSSRYLVKRTGEKVFLECVQDMDHENMFWYRQDPGLGLRLIYFSYDVKMKEKGDIPEGYSVSREKKERFSLILESASTNQTSMYLCGSGVGQGEYEQYFGPGTRLTVT.